The T cell receptor beta chain described here comes from a study of T cell repertoires and HLA-DP antigens. Study overall: Average DNA input: 218.4 ng for CD137+CD4+ sorts, approximately 1,100 ng pre-culture.

Study conclusions and caveats: Sorted CD137+ clonality was 0.35 to 0.45 for both alloantigens, versus about 0.039 pre-culture. Previously undetected clones averaged 36.3% and 50.6% against the two alleles respectively.

With regard to this clone: Its target is not known.

The primer mix covered 54 TRBV segments and 13 TRBJ segments. The data were produced by immunoSEQ multiplex PCR, yet TCRdb's version contains in-frame clones alone and is incomplete. The top ten hold about 1.6% of the sample, which has tens of thousands of clones, 80% seen once. Trimming took off 5 bases at V and 5 bases at J, with 15 bases between the two ends. This CDR3 is built from 15 residues. Germline V lookup: CDR1 SSHAT, CDR2 FNYEAQ (reference sequence). This sequence originates from a man aged 55 to 70 in good health and CMV-seronegative. Input material: CD4+ T cells from PBMCs. The chain is built from TRBV7-7 and TRBJ2-2, with D possibly matching TRBD1 (6 bases). For the CDR3, the DNA is TGTGCCAGCAGCCCACAGGGCTTAGGGACCGGGGAGCTGTTTTTT. This codes for CASSPQGLGTGELFF.